The 9 T cell receptor beta chains in this list originate from one sample, sequenced in a study of T cell responses to AZD1222 COVID-19 vaccine. Assay used: immunoSEQ multiplex PCR; TCRdb lists only in-frame clones, some missing. The data contain 170,000 or so clones, 85% to 95% of them singletons. The input for sequencing was peripheral blood, taken 28 days after the second dose of the MenACWY control vaccine. The source is an adult who received the MenACWY meningococcal vaccine as a control.

J is TRBJ1-3 and V is TRBV5-1; D is perhaps TRBD1 (5 bases). CDR1 is SGHRS, CDR2 YFSETQ, per germline. The CDR3 runs 16 residues. V lost 3 bases and J 0 bases, leaving 13 bases between the germline ends. The CDR3 loop reads CASSWNGGSSGNTIYF. CDR3 sequence (DNA): TGCGCCAGCAGCTGGAACGGGGGATCCTCTGGAAACACCATATATTTT.

The V gene is TRBV7-2, the J gene TRBJ1-1; D remains unclear. V was shortened by 1 base and J by 1 base, with 7 bases between the two germline ends. The germline CDR1 and CDR2 sequences are SGHTA and FQGNSA. The CDR3 contains 14 residues. CDR3 DNA: TGTGCCAGCAGCTTAGTCCCAGAGAACACTGAAGCTTTCTTT. Its protein is CASSLVPENTEAFF.

The V and J genes are TRBV6-5 and TRBJ1-3; D is undetermined. This CDR3 is 12 amino acids long. Germline values: CDR1 MNHEY, CDR2 SVGAGI. The V end lost 8 bases, the J end lost 0 bases, and 5 bases lay between the germline ends. The CDR3 sequence is CASHFSGNTIYF. The CDR3 DNA is TGTGCCAGCCATTTCTCTGGAAACACCATATATTTT.

About this clone: Distinct nucleotide sequences in the sample also encode this CDR3. The chain employs TRBV6-5 and TRBJ1-2; D is undetermined. Germline CDR1 is MNHEY and CDR2 is SVGAGI. The CDR3 has 15 residues. Trimming stripped 0 bases from V and 2 bases from J, with 10 bases between. CDR3 amino acids: CASSYSRGGNYGYTF. The CDR3 region has the DNA TGTGCCAGCAGTTACTCCCGGGGAGGGAACTATGGCTACACCTTC.

The table lists this clone with a count of one. The chain is built from TRBV12-3 or TRBV12-4 and TRBJ2-7; 11 bases are shared with TRBD2. Trimming at V came to 6 bases and at J to 5 bases, leaving 3 bases not matched to a gene. The CDR3 is 13 residues long. The CDR3 nucleotides are TGTGCCAGCAGGGGGACTAGCGGCGACGAGCAGTACTTC. Translating gives CASRGTSGDEQYF.

The chain links TRBV3-1 (or the pseudogene TRBV3-2) to TRBJ2-1; 8 bases are shared with TRBD2. This CDR3 has 12 amino acids. CDR1 and CDR2 from the germline V gene are LGHDT and YNNKEL (reference sequence). With 5 bases clipped from V and 8 bases from J, the junction kept 2 bases outside the gene matches. The CDR3 here is CASSRTSHEQFF. The DNA for the CDR3 is TGTGCCAGCAGCAGGACTAGCCATGAGCAGTTCTTC.

The chain couples TRBV10-3 to TRBJ1-2; D not resolved. The CDR3 length is 15 residues. Germline V gene data show CDR1 as ENHRY and CDR2 as SYGVKD. The V and J ends lost 4 bases and 4 bases respectively, with 16 bases between them. The CDR3 DNA is TGTGCCATCAGTGCCTCGACTGGGAATAGCTATGGCTACACCTTC. Translation: CAISASTGNSYGYTF.

This chain links TRBV3-1 (or the pseudogene TRBV3-2) with TRBJ1-1; D is possibly TRBD1 (5 bases). V was pared by 5 bases and J by 3 bases, with 10 bases between. This CDR3 is 13 amino acids long. Germline V gives CDR1 LGHDT, CDR2 YNNKEL (reference sequence). In nucleotides, the CDR3 is TGTGCCAGCAGCACCAGGGAGGACACTGAAGCTTTCTTT. Its protein product is CASSTREDTEAFF.

The V gene is TRBV7-2, the J gene TRBJ1-2; D is uncertain. Trimming stripped 2 bases from V and 0 bases from J, with 10 bases between. From germline, CDR1 is SGHTA and CDR2 FQGNSA. This CDR3 region has 15 residues. The CDR3 nucleotides are TGTGCCAGCAGCTTATCCAGGACCGCTAACTATGGCTACACCTTC. Translating gives CASSLSRTANYGYTF.